This TCR beta chain stems from a study of T cell responses to AZD1222 COVID-19 vaccine. Germline V CDR1 and CDR2: LGHDT, YNNKEL (reference sequence). The CDR3 is 13 amino acids. V was pared by 5 bases and J by 7 bases, with 3 bases of the junction left unmatched. Some clones are missing from TCRdb's copy, which holds only in-frame ones; the method was immunoSEQ multiplex PCR. The sample records approximately 97,000 clones, about nine tenths being singletons. This material consisted of peripheral blood, taken on day 0 of AZD1222 vaccination. This chain joins TRBV3-1 (or the pseudogene TRBV3-2) and TRBJ2-1; 9 nucleotides match TRBD2. The sequence was obtained from an adult in good health. CDR3 in DNA: TGTGCCAGCAGCACCCTAGCGGGGAATGAGCAGTTCTTC. Translated, it gives CASSTLAGNEQFF.